Listed here are 28 T cell receptor beta chains from one sample, sequenced in a study of identical twins. TCRdb fed the 5' RACE reads into MiXCR, producing one record per CDR3 protein. The sample lists 400,000 to 550,000 distinct CDR3 sequences; roughly 13% were seen once. This sample was shared with a second study, whose subject was yellow fever vaccine responses in identical twins.

Sequencing input: CD4+ T cells sorted from blood. The receptors were sampled from a young woman in good health.

This clonotype was recorded at least ten times. The J gene is TRBJ2-3, the V gene TRBV12-3 or TRBV12-4; maybe TRBD1 (6 bases). This CDR3 is built from 14 residues. The V and J ends lost 6 bases and 0 bases respectively, with 10 bases between them. CDR3 sequence: CASSSDRSTDTQYF. The CDR3 coding sequence is TGTGCCAGCAGCTCTGACAGGAGCACAGATACGCAGTATTTT.

This clonotype occurred a few times. V usage is TRBV7-8 and J usage is TRBJ1-6; 8 positions agree with TRBD1. This CDR3 is 17 amino acids long. The J segment lost 0 bases and the V segment lost 5 bases, leaving 6 bases of the junction unmatched. From germline, CDR1 is SGHVS and CDR2 FQNEAQ. CDR3 bases: TGTGCCAGCAGCCCAAGGACAGGGAGCTCCTATAATTCACCCCTCCACTTT. Protein: CASSPRTGSSYNSPLHF. Together with reference TRBV7-8 and TRBJ1-6, the CDR3 gives the full variable domain: GAGVSQSPRYKVAKRGQDVALRCDPISGHVSLFWYQQALGQGPEFLTYFQNEAQLDKSGLPSDRFFAERPEGSVSTLKIQRTQQEDSAVYLCASSPRTGSSYNSPLHFGNGTRLTVT.

This chain links TRBV29-1 with TRBJ2-1, with 7 positions matching TRBD2. This CDR3 region has 11 residues. Germline V gene data show CDR1 as SQVTM and CDR2 as ANQGSEA. The trim removed 5 bases at V and 8 bases at J, leaving 3 bases unmatched. This CDR3 reads CSVNREDEQFF. The CDR3 nucleotides read TGCAGCGTTAATCGGGAGGATGAGCAGTTCTTC.

The sample holds a few counts of this clonotype. The V gene is TRBV5-1, the J gene TRBJ2-3; 13 nucleotides match TRBD2. CDR3 size: 17 residues. Germline lookup yields CDR1 SGHRS and CDR2 YFSETQ. The trim removed 3 bases at V and 4 bases at J, leaving 8 bases unmatched. Here the CDR3 reads CASSSLGTSGAADTQYF. In DNA form, the CDR3 reads TGCGCCAGCAGCTCCCTAGGGACTAGCGGGGCGGCAGATACGCAGTATTTT.

The chain couples TRBV20-1 to TRBJ2-1, with D maybe TRBD2 (6 bases). Germline V gives CDR1 DFQATT, CDR2 SNEGSKA (reference sequence). This CDR3 contains 15 residues. The ends were cut back, 1 base at V and 3 bases at J, with 13 bases in the middle. This CDR3 reads CSARVGSGVYNEQFF. The DNA of the CDR3 is TGCAGTGCTAGAGTTGGTAGCGGAGTCTACAATGAGCAGTTCTTC.

This chain connects TRBV28 to TRBJ2-5, with TRBD1 identical over 8 bases. Germline V gene data show CDR1 as MDHEN and CDR2 as SYDVKM. The length of the CDR3 is 18 residues. The V and J ends lost 4 bases and 2 bases, in that order; junction bases with no gene match: 15. Here the CDR3 DNA reads TGTGCCAGCAGTTCTTATCCGCCCGGGACAGGACATCAAGAGACCCAGTACTTC. This encodes CASSSYPPGTGHQETQYF.

The V and J genes are TRBV20-1 and TRBJ2-3; perhaps TRBD1 as D (6 bases). Germline V gene sequence: CDR1 DFQATT, CDR2 SNEGSKA (reference sequence). This CDR3 spans 14 amino acids. Trimming took 5 bases from V and 3 from J, leaving 15 bases between them. The CDR3 reads CSAPPGTNTDTQYF. The CDR3 DNA reads TGCAGTGCTCCCCCCGGGACAAATACAGATACGCAGTATTTT.

This clonotype came up a few times. The rearrangement joins TRBV27 to TRBJ2-5, with D maybe TRBD2 (5 bases). Germline values: CDR1 MNHEY, CDR2 SMNVEV (reference sequence). The germline V and J ends were trimmed by 2 bases and 5 bases, with 12 bases remaining between them. The CDR3 sequence is 14 residues long. The CDR3 is CASSLIYGGETQYF. In DNA, the CDR3 is TGTGCCAGCAGTTTAATTTATGGCGGGGAGACCCAGTACTTC.

This clonotype was found a few times. This sequence joins TRBV11-1 and TRBJ2-1; 10 nucleotides align to TRBD2. The CDR3 sequence is 17 residues long. Losses at the gene ends were 1 base for V and 9 bases for J; bases not matched to a gene: 12. Germline CDR1 reads SGHAT; CDR2 reads FQDESV (reference sequence). CDR3 DNA: TGTGCCAGCAGCTTAGTCCTAGCGGGAGATCTTTTGGTTGAGCAGTTCTTC. Its translation is CASSLVLAGDLLVEQFF.

There are a few counts of this clonotype. The V gene is TRBV6-2 or TRBV6-3, the J gene TRBJ1-5; D may be TRBD1 (5 bases). This CDR3 is 15 amino acids long. Trimming left V 10 bases short and J 1 base short, with 17 bases between. The germline gives CDR1 MNHEY, CDR2 SVGEGT. CDR3 residues: CATFRGGESNQPQHF. Written as DNA, the CDR3 is TGTGCCACCTTCCGGGGGGGGGAAAGCAATCAGCCCCAGCATTTT.

The V call is TRBV23-1, the J call TRBJ2-3; D gene ambiguous. TRBV23-1 belongs to the ORF category, with a function that is uncertain. This CDR3 spans 10 amino acids. Trimming left V 7 bases short and J 6 bases short, with 5 bases between. CDR3 residues: CASKMDTQYF. In DNA form, the CDR3 reads TGCGCCAGCAAGATGGATACGCAGTATTTT.

This clonotype came up a few times. The chain combines TRBV20-1 with TRBJ2-5; no reliable D call. Germline V gene sequence: CDR1 DFQATT, CDR2 SNEGSKA (reference sequence). With 3 bases removed from V and 1 base from J, the gap between germline ends came to 6 bases. This CDR3 is 12 amino acids long. The CDR3: CSARASQETQYF. The CDR3, as DNA: TGCAGTGCTAGGGCCAGCCAAGAGACCCAGTACTTC.

In DNA form, the CDR3 reads TGTGCCAGCAGTGATACTGTCGGGAGCGTCGGGCAGTACTTC. It translates to CASSDTVGSVGQYF. This sequence joins TRBV2 and TRBJ2-7; tentatively, D is TRBD2 (6 bases). Germline assignment: CDR1 SNHLY and CDR2 FYNNEI. The V and J ends lost 3 bases and 9 bases respectively, with 18 bases between them. CDR3 size: 14 residues.

CDR3 amino acids: CASRETQYF. The CDR3, as DNA: TGTGCCAGCCGGGAGACCCAGTACTTC. The chain employs TRBV6-2 or TRBV6-3 and TRBJ2-5; D uncertain. V was trimmed by 8 bases and J by 5 bases, leaving 3 bases between them. The CDR3 is made up of 9 amino acids. Germline-derived CDR1 and CDR2 are MNHEY and SVGEGT.

The chain carries TRBV2 and TRBJ2-7; the D call may be TRBD1 or TRBD2 (6 bases each). Trimming cost V 3 bases and J 6 bases, with 24 bases left between them. The CDR3 covers 17 residues. Germline CDR1 and CDR2: SNHLY and FYNNEI. The CDR3 coding sequence is TGTGCCAGCAGTGATCCCCGAGCCGGGGGCGGTGGGTCCGAGCAGTACTTC. Residues: CASSDPRAGGGGSEQYF.

This rearrangement joins TRBV9 to TRBJ1-6; 8 nucleotides match TRBD1. The CDR3 extends over 17 amino acids. Germline trimming cut 8 bases from V and 11 bases from J; bases unmatched to any gene: 21. The germline V gene encodes CDR1 SGDLS and CDR2 YYNGEE. The CDR3 DNA follows: TGTGCCAGTAGTCTGACAGGGGACGGCCCCCCAAGCGCACCCCTCCACTTT. Protein sequence: CASSLTGDGPPSAPLHF.

The chain combines TRBV25-1 with TRBJ2-5, with D unresolved. The germline V gene has CDR1 MGHDK and CDR2 SYGVNS. This CDR3 spans 13 amino acids. Trimming stripped 6 bases from V and 5 bases from J, with 13 bases between. The CDR3 sequence: CASSPINPETQYF. CDR3 bases: TGTGCCAGCAGCCCCATTAATCCGGAGACCCAGTACTTC.

The chain joins TRBV2 to TRBJ2-5; the D is unclear. Trimming cost V 0 bases and J 4 bases, with 12 bases left between them. The V gene's germline CDR1 is SNHLY and CDR2 FYNNEI. The length of the CDR3 is 15 residues. Here the CDR3 reads CASSEALLRRETQYF. Here the CDR3 DNA reads TGTGCCAGCAGTGAAGCGCTTCTCCGAAGAGAGACCCAGTACTTC.

This clonotype was counted a few times. V gene TRBV24-1 combines with J gene TRBJ2-5; 10 bases align to TRBD1. CDR3 length: 15 amino acids. CDR1 is KGHDR and CDR2 is SFDVKD in the germline V gene. V was clipped by 4 bases and J by 2 bases; unmatched bases: 3. CDR3 bases: TGTGCCACCAGTGACCAGGGACAGGGGCAAGAGACCCAGTACTTC. This translates into CATSDQGQGQETQYF.

This clonotype was seen only a few times. The V and J genes are TRBV5-1 and TRBJ2-7; no clear D. V lost 4 bases and J 7 bases, leaving 18 bases between the germline ends. CDR1 and CDR2 (germline): SGHRS, YFSETQ. This CDR3 has 14 amino acids. DNA for the CDR3: TGCGCCAGCAGCACCATGACATACAGTGATGAGCAGTACTTC. Translating gives CASSTMTYSDEQYF.

The sample holds a few counts of this clonotype. V usage is TRBV4-3 and J usage is TRBJ2-6; no reliable D call. The CDR3 is made up of 16 amino acids. CDR1 and CDR2 from the germline V gene are LGHNA and YSLEER. The germline V and J ends were trimmed by 0 bases and 0 bases, with 6 bases remaining between them. The CDR3 nucleotides read TGCGCCAGCAGCCAAGACCGGACCTCTGGGGCCAACGTCCTGACTTTC. Amino acid sequence: CASSQDRTSGANVLTF.

The chain uses TRBV6-6 and TRBJ1-6, with no clear D. Germline assignment: CDR1 MNHNY and CDR2 SVGAGI (reference sequence). V was trimmed by 7 bases and J by 9 bases, leaving 7 bases between them. This CDR3 has 11 residues. CDR3 in DNA: TGTGCCAGCACTCCTGGTTCACCCCTCCACTTT. This sequence encodes CASTPGSPLHF.

This clonotype came up a few times. J is TRBJ2-3 and V is TRBV29-1; 15 bases align to TRBD2. Germline V lookup: CDR1 SQVTM, CDR2 ANQGSEA. The V and J ends lost 5 bases and 6 bases, in that order; junction bases with no gene match: 3. The CDR3 contains 14 residues. The CDR3 DNA follows: TGCAGCGTTATCGGACTAGCGGGGGGGGATACGCAGTATTTT. Amino acid sequence: CSVIGLAGGDTQYF.

The chain is built from TRBV20-1 and TRBJ2-7, with 13 bases lining up with TRBD2. V was clipped by 2 bases and J by 3 bases; unmatched bases: 7. The germline CDR1 and CDR2 sequences are DFQATT and SNEGSKA (reference sequence). CDR3 length: 16 residues. CDR3 residues: CSARNPRTSGGYEQYF. The CDR3 DNA follows: TGCAGTGCTAGAAACCCTCGGACTAGCGGGGGCTACGAGCAGTACTTC.

This clonotype was observed a few times. The gene calls are TRBV28 and TRBJ2-3; TRBD2 agrees at 8 bases. The CDR3 length is 17 residues. The trim removed 4 bases at V and 4 bases at J, leaving 13 bases unmatched. The germline gives CDR1 MDHEN, CDR2 SYDVKM. In nucleotides, the CDR3 is TGTGCCAGCAGTTCATCCCGGACTAGCCTGCGTCCAGATACGCAGTATTTT. Its translation is CASSSSRTSLRPDTQYF.

At least ten counts were recorded for this clonotype. The CDR3 DNA reads as TGCGCCAGCAGCTTTACAGGGGACGAGCAGTACTTC. The encoded protein is CASSFTGDEQYF. The chain couples TRBV5-1 to TRBJ2-7; 7 nucleotides match TRBD1. The CDR3 spans 12 residues. The germline V gene encodes CDR1 SGHRS and CDR2 YFSETQ. V lost 2 bases, J lost 5 bases, and 1 base stayed unmatched.

This clonotype was seen only a few times. This chain connects TRBV20-1 to TRBJ2-5; D tentatively reads TRBD1 or TRBD2 (5 bases each). Trimming left V 3 bases short and J 5 bases short, with 16 bases between. CDR1 DFQATT and CDR2 SNEGSKA come from the germline V gene (reference sequence). CDR3 length: 14 residues. The CDR3 loop reads CSASRPGGRETQYF. In nucleotides, the CDR3 is TGCAGTGCTAGCCGACCTGGGGGTAGGGAGACCCAGTACTTC.

The rearrangement links TRBV18 to TRBJ1-2; D gene ambiguous. There are 14 residues in the CDR3. Germline V CDR1 and CDR2: KGHSH, LQKENI. Trimming left V 3 bases short and J 4 bases short, with 12 bases between. CDR3 residues: CASSPTDGSYGYTF. CDR3 sequence (DNA): TGTGCCAGCTCACCTACGGACGGCAGCTATGGCTACACCTTC. The full variable domain, with the rest looked up from reference TRBV18 and TRBJ1-2, is NAGVMQNPRHLVRRRGQEARLRCSPMKGHSHVYWYRQLPEEGLKFMVYLQKENIIDESGMPKERFSAEFPKEGPSILRIQQVVRGDSAAYFCASSPTDGSYGYTFGSGTRLTVV.